The 10 T cell receptor beta chains in this list originate from one sample, sequenced in a study of T cells in pancreatic ductal adenocarcinoma. The selected patients with pancreatic ductal adenocarcinoma had surgery but no neoadjuvant therapy. This table comes from immunoSEQ multiplex PCR, and its TCRdb copy is limited to in-frame clones, with some not included. The profile covers hundreds of clones, with nearly 90% appearing a single time and 6.5% to 9.5% taken by the ten largest. The sequencing sample was made of pancreatic tumor tissue. These receptors originate from a human donor with pancreatic ductal adenocarcinoma. The donor label of this sample is uncertain.

This clone came up once. The J gene is TRBJ2-5, the V gene TRBV7-9; the D gene is possibly TRBD1 (6 bases). There are 13 residues in the CDR3. Germline assignment: CDR1 SEHNR and CDR2 FQNEAQ (reference sequence). Trimming left V 6 bases short and J 4 bases short, with 12 bases between. The CDR3 loop reads CASRAGQSETQYF. The CDR3 bases are TGTGCCAGCAGGGCTGGACAGTCAGAGACCCAGTACTTC. The entire variable domain, with the rest obtained from reference TRBV7-9 and TRBJ2-5, is as follows: DTGVSQNPRHKITKRGQNVTFRCDPISEHNRLYWYRQTLGQGPEFLTYFQNEAQLEKSRLLSDRFSAERPKGSFSTLEIQRTEQGDSAMYLCASRAGQSETQYFGPGTRLLVL.

The rearrangement links TRBV11-1 to TRBJ1-2; 7 nucleotides match TRBD1. This CDR3 is 14 amino acids long. V shed 6 bases and J 2 bases; nucleotides not matched to a gene: 6. Germline loops: CDR1 SGHAT, CDR2 FQDESV (reference sequence). Written as DNA, the CDR3 is TGTGCCAGCAGTCCGACAGGGTTGAACTATGGCTACACCTTC. Translating it yields CASSPTGLNYGYTF.

V and J are TRBV19 and TRBJ1-2; possible D gene TRBD1, 5 bases. The germline V and J ends were trimmed by 5 bases and 7 bases, with 11 bases remaining between them. The CDR3 covers 12 residues. Looked up from germline, CDR1 is LNHDA and CDR2 is SQIVND (reference sequence). The CDR3 loop reads CASSGGVTGYTF. CDR3 nucleotide sequence: TGTGCCAGTAGTGGGGGGGTTACTGGCTACACCTTC.

The rearrangement uses TRBV13 and TRBJ2-1; D gene ambiguous. The CDR3 extends over 13 amino acids. CDR1 PRHDT and CDR2 FYEKMQ come from the germline V gene (reference sequence). Trimming stripped 1 base from V and 9 bases from J, with 10 bases between. The CDR3 is CASSLAQLSEQFF. CDR3 sequence (DNA): TGTGCCAGCAGCTTAGCCCAACTTTCTGAGCAGTTCTTC.

The rearrangement links TRBV5-5 to TRBJ1-1, with D unresolved. The CDR3 totals 13 residues. Trimming cost V 4 bases and J 0 bases, with 7 bases left between them. Germline loops: CDR1 SGHKS, CDR2 YYEKEE (reference sequence). The chain's CDR3 is CASSGYMNTEAFF. The CDR3 DNA reads as TGTGCCAGCAGCGGGTATATGAACACTGAAGCTTTCTTT.

V is TRBV5-6 and J is TRBJ1-6; 7 nucleotides align to TRBD1. CDR1 and CDR2 from the germline V gene are SGHDT and YYEEEE. V lost 0 bases and J lost 10; bases outside the gene matches: 4. This CDR3 has 14 residues. The chain's CDR3 is CASSLADRASPLHF. CDR3 DNA: TGTGCCAGCAGCTTGGCCGACAGGGCGTCACCCCTCCACTTT.

The chain links TRBV27 to TRBJ2-5, with 8 bases that match TRBD1. The CDR3 is 14 amino acids. With V trimmed by 5 bases and J by 2 bases, 4 bases remained unmatched. In germline, CDR1 is MNHEY, CDR2 SMNVEV (reference sequence). The CDR3: CASSPRDRQETQYF. The CDR3 DNA sequence: TGTGCCAGCAGTCCCCGGGACAGGCAAGAGACCCAGTACTTC.

The rearrangement links TRBV7-9 to TRBJ1-2; D uncertain. The CDR3 is 14 amino acids. V lost 5 bases and J 6 bases, leaving 16 bases between the germline ends. Germline V gives CDR1 SEHNR, CDR2 FQNEAQ (reference sequence). CDR3 sequence: CASSPRSYGDGYTF. CDR3 sequence (DNA): TGTGCCAGCAGCCCGAGATCTTATGGGGATGGCTACACCTTC.

The chain has TRBV13 and TRBJ2-3; D gene uncertain. V shed 3 bases and J shed 0 bases, with 4 bases lying between them. CDR1 and CDR2 (germline): PRHDT, FYEKMQ (reference sequence). CDR3 size: 13 residues. CDR3 coding DNA: TGTGCCAGCAGCTTGTCTAGCACAGATACGCAGTATTTT. Its protein product is CASSLSSTDTQYF. The complete variable domain, with remaining parts taken from reference TRBV13 and TRBJ2-3, reads AAGVIQSPRHLIKEKRETATLKCYPIPRHDTVYWYQQGPGQDPQFLISFYEKMQSDKGSIPDRFSAQQFSDYHSELNMSSLELGDSALYFCASSLSSTDTQYFGPGTRLTVL.

The chain carries TRBV19 and TRBJ2-7, with TRBD2 as a possible D gene (5 bases). V shed 3 bases and J shed 3 bases, with 9 bases lying between them. This CDR3 is built from 13 residues. Germline CDR1 reads LNHDA; CDR2 reads SQIVND (reference sequence). Here the CDR3 DNA reads TGTGCCAGTAGTATCAACGAGGGCTACGAGCAGTACTTC. It translates to CASSINEGYEQYF.